The 12 T cell receptor beta chains below all came from one sample that was sequenced in a study of blood T cell repertoires in COVID-19. Here immunoSEQ multiplex PCR was the method, and the copy in TCRdb shows in-frame clones only, minus some. The table includes fewer than 150,000 clones, about 82% detected once. The sample comprised peripheral blood. The source of these receptors is a man between 45 and 60 years old with acute or convalescent COVID-19.

This clone was recorded a few times. V gene TRBV20-1 combines with J gene TRBJ1-1, with no clear D. Germline-derived CDR1 and CDR2 are DFQATT and SNEGSKA (reference sequence). The CDR3 has 10 amino acids. Between the trimmed V and J ends, which lost 4 bases and 5 bases, there was a span of 5 bases. Here the CDR3 reads CSATQTEAFF. CDR3 nucleotide sequence: TGCAGTGCTACCCAAACTGAAGCTTTCTTT.

The chain combines TRBV30 with TRBJ2-7; D is unclear. This CDR3 is built from 12 residues. Trimming removed 0 bases from V and 5 bases from J, with 8 bases in between. Germline CDR1 GTSNPN, CDR2 SVGIG (reference sequence). CDR3 sequence (DNA): TGTGCCTGGAGTGTACTCCCCCACGAGCAGTACTTC. This codes for CAWSVLPHEQYF.

The V call is TRBV19, the J call TRBJ1-2, with a weak D call TRBD1 (5 bases). The CDR3 consists of 15 residues. In germline, CDR1 is LNHDA, CDR2 SQIVND (reference sequence). Trimming left V 3 bases short and J 0 bases short, with 11 bases between. In DNA form, the CDR3 reads TGTGCCAGTAGTATCCCAGGGAAGGCTAACTATGGCTACACCTTC. Translation gives CASSIPGKANYGYTF.

V and J are TRBV7-9 and TRBJ2-5, with D possibly TRBD1 on 6 matching bases. Germline values: CDR1 SEHNR, CDR2 FQNEAQ (reference sequence). The V end lost 4 bases, the J end lost 0 bases, and 18 bases lay between the germline ends. The CDR3 consists of 17 residues. The CDR3 DNA sequence: TGTGCCAGCAGCTCGGATAAACAGACAGGTTACCAAGAGACCCAGTACTTC. Translated, it gives CASSSDKQTGYQETQYF.

The chain uses TRBV7-9 and TRBJ1-2, with TRBD1 as a possible D gene (6 bases). Germline V gene lookup returns CDR1 SEHNR and CDR2 FQNEAQ (reference sequence). This CDR3 has 15 residues. Trimming took 1 base from V and 0 from J, leaving 9 bases between them. The CDR3 sequence: CASSLVTGTNYGYTF. The CDR3 coding sequence is TGTGCCAGCAGCTTAGTCACAGGGACTAACTATGGCTACACCTTC. The full variable domain, with the rest looked up from reference TRBV7-9 and TRBJ1-2, is DTGVSQNPRHKITKRGQNVTFRCDPISEHNRLYWYRQTLGQGPEFLTYFQNEAQLEKSRLLSDRFSAERPKGSFSTLEIQRTEQGDSAMYLCASSLVTGTNYGYTFGSGTRLTVV.

This chain joins TRBV9 and TRBJ2-2; D is uncertain. CDR3 length: 13 amino acids. Per germline, CDR1 SGDLS and CDR2 YYNGEE. Between the trimmed V and J ends, which lost 1 base and 6 bases, there was a span of 7 bases. The CDR3 loop is CASSVISAGELFF. CDR3 bases: TGTGCCAGCAGCGTAATATCCGCCGGGGAGCTGTTTTTT.

This clone has just one count. V gene TRBV7-3 combines with J gene TRBJ2-7; possible D gene TRBD2, 7 bases. The V and J ends lost 5 bases and 2 bases respectively, with 10 bases between them. Germline values: CDR1 SGHTA, CDR2 FQGTGA. This CDR3 has 13 amino acids. The CDR3 here is CASSPGGPYEQYF. The DNA for the CDR3 is TGTGCCAGCAGCCCCGGGGGGCCCTACGAGCAGTACTTC.

The chain uses TRBV11-2 and TRBJ2-7; maybe TRBD2 (5 bases). The germline V gene has CDR1 SGHAT and CDR2 FQNNGV. Between the trimmed V and J ends, which lost 5 bases and 5 bases, there was a span of 10 bases. The CDR3 loop spans 12 amino acids. DNA of the CDR3: TGTGCCAGCAGCCAGAGAGGGAACGAGCAGTACTTC. Translation: CASSQRGNEQYF.

The chain recombines TRBV27 with TRBJ2-7; TRBD1 might be the D (5 bases). Germline V gives CDR1 MNHEY, CDR2 SMNVEV (reference sequence). V was shortened by 5 bases and J by 0 bases, with 8 bases between the two germline ends. The CDR3 length is 13 residues. The CDR3 loop reads CASSTRASYEQYF. CDR3 nucleotides: TGTGCCAGCAGTACCAGGGCCTCCTACGAGCAGTACTTC.

This chain uses TRBV6-6 with TRBJ2-7, with D perhaps matching TRBD1 (6 bases). The CDR3 extends over 11 amino acids. Trimming pared 7 bases from V and 3 bases from J, leaving 7 bases between. Per the germline V gene, CDR1 is MNHNY and CDR2 is SVGAGI (reference sequence). The CDR3 loop reads CASKGVYEQYF. CDR3 coding DNA: TGTGCCAGCAAGGGGGTCTACGAGCAGTACTTC.

V gene TRBV6-5 combines with J gene TRBJ1-6; 9 nucleotides align to TRBD1. Per the germline V gene, CDR1 is MNHEY and CDR2 is SVGAGI. The CDR3 totals 15 residues. J gave up 6 bases and V 5 bases, and 5 bases lay outside the gene matches. CDR3: CASSPGTGINSPLHF. CDR3 nucleotides: TGTGCCAGCAGTCCCGGGACAGGGATTAATTCACCCCTCCACTTT.

The rearrangement joins TRBV5-6 to TRBJ2-1; the D gene is possibly TRBD1 (6 bases). This CDR3 comprises 12 residues. The germline V gene encodes CDR1 SGHDT and CDR2 YYEEEE. Between the trimmed V and J ends, which lost 4 bases and 12 bases, there was a span of 14 bases. The CDR3 spells CASSPTGYGQFF. CDR3 DNA: TGTGCCAGCAGCCCTACAGGGTACGGGCAGTTCTTC.